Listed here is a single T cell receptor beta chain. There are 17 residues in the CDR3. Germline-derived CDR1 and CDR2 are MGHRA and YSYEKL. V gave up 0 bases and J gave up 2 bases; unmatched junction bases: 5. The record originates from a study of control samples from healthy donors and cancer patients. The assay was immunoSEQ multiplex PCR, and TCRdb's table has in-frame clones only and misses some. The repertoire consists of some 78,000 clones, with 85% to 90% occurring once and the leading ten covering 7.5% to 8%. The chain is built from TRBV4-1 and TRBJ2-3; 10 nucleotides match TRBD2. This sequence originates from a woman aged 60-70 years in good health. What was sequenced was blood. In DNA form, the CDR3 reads TGCGCCAGCAGCCAAGAGCCAGGACTAGCGGCCACAGATACGCAGTATTTT. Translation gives CASSQEPGLAATDTQYF.